Shown below are 22 T cell receptor beta chains from a single sample sequenced in a study of graft-versus-host responses after intestinal transplantation (dated by TCRdb to the early 2020s). The library was made by the immunoSEQ multiplex PCR assay. What TCRdb holds here is the immuneACCESS table cut down to in-frame rearrangements. Part of the clones is not present; checked against another copy, under half of the missing clones reflect an unresolved V gene, and the others are unexplained. For this sample there are about 14,000 clones; 84% appear just once. 20% to 25% of the sample comes from the top ten. Source: PBMCs, taken after intestinal transplantation. These receptors were obtained from a human patient who received an intestinal transplant, so some T cells may come from the graft donor.

The rearrangement uses TRBV13 and TRBJ2-3, with 14 positions matching TRBD2. Trimming at V came to 3 bases and at J to 0 bases, leaving 5 bases not matched to a gene. Germline CDR1 reads PRHDT; CDR2 reads FYEKMQ (reference sequence). This CDR3 comprises 18 residues. Written as DNA, the CDR3 is TGTGCCAGCAGCTTGGGGACTAGCGGGAGCCATAGCACAGATACGCAGTATTTT. Encoded protein: CASSLGTSGSHSTDTQYF.

This chain uses TRBV2 with TRBJ1-2, with a tentative D call TRBD1 (6 bases). Germline CDR1 SNHLY, CDR2 FYNNEI. CDR3 size: 13 residues. V was shortened by 6 bases and J by 2 bases, with 10 bases between the two germline ends. The CDR3 region is CASRVGQNYGYTF. Here the CDR3 DNA reads TGTGCCAGCAGGGTAGGACAGAACTATGGCTACACCTTC. Full variable domain (outside the CDR3, taken from reference TRBV2 and TRBJ1-2): EPEVTQTPSHQVTQMGQEVILRCVPISNHLYFYWYRQILGQKVEFLVSFYNNEISEKSEIFDDQFSVERPDGSNFTLKIRSTKLEDSAMYFCASRVGQNYGYTFGSGTRLTVV.

The V and J genes are TRBV5-1 and TRBJ1-2; D not certain. From germline, CDR1 is SGHRS and CDR2 YFSETQ. V dropped 5 bases and J dropped 0 bases, with 5 bases sitting between them. CDR3 length: 12 amino acids. CDR3 protein: CASRRTNYGYTF. CDR3 DNA: TGCGCCAGCAGAAGGACTAACTATGGCTACACCTTC.

As for this clone: The identical CDR3 is also encoded by other nucleotide sequences in the sample. The CDR3 coding sequence is TGCGCCAGCAGCTTGGGTAGCGGAGGGGCAGATACGCAGTATTTT. Its translation: CASSLGSGGADTQYF. The gene calls are TRBV5-1 and TRBJ2-3, with D perhaps TRBD2 (6 bases). This CDR3 has 15 amino acids. Germline lookup yields CDR1 SGHRS and CDR2 YFSETQ. Trimming removed 0 bases from V and 4 bases from J, with 12 bases in between.

This clone occurred a few times. CDR3 residues: CASSEEGSSYNEQFF. The CDR3 bases are TGTGCCAGCAGCGAGGAGGGCAGCTCCTACAATGAGCAGTTCTTC. This chain connects TRBV5-4 to TRBJ2-1, with D perhaps TRBD2 (6 bases). The CDR3 has 15 residues. Germline CDR1 and CDR2: SGHNT and YYREEE (reference sequence). V lost 4 bases and J lost 0, with 11 bases in between.

The chain couples TRBV6-1 to TRBJ1-2; 9 bases are shared with TRBD1. Germline V lookup: CDR1 MNHNS, CDR2 SASEGT. The J segment lost 3 bases and the V segment lost 10 bases, leaving 3 bases of the junction unmatched. This CDR3 has 12 residues. The CDR3 here is CATRQGDYGYTF. As DNA, the CDR3 is TGTGCCACGCGACAGGGGGACTATGGCTACACCTTC.

The chain couples TRBV5-1 to TRBJ1-1, with D unclear. The CDR3 totals 13 residues. V was clipped by 1 base and J by 3 bases, with 7 bases between them. Germline assignment: CDR1 SGHRS and CDR2 YFSETQ. CDR3 in amino acids: CASSLLGHTEAFF. DNA for the CDR3: TGCGCCAGCAGCTTGTTAGGGCACACTGAAGCTTTCTTT.

The chain is built from TRBV7-2 and TRBJ2-6; 11 bases are shared with TRBD1. Germline trimming cut 5 bases from V and 4 bases from J; bases unmatched to any gene: 10. Looked up from germline, CDR1 is SGHTA and CDR2 is FQGNSA. The CDR3 consists of 18 residues. CDR3 sequence reads: CASSPYGQGAPGANVLTF. Here the CDR3 DNA reads TGTGCCAGCAGCCCCTACGGACAGGGGGCTCCCGGGGCCAACGTCCTGACTTTC.

DNA for the CDR3: TGTGCCAGCAGCTTAGACAGGGCCCGCGGGCAGTACTTC. Protein product: CASSLDRARGQYF. The rearrangement joins TRBV11-1 to TRBJ2-7, with D tentatively TRBD1 (6 bases). CDR1 is SGHAT, CDR2 FQDESV, per germline (reference sequence). The CDR3 covers 13 residues. The V gene lost 1 base and the J gene lost 9 bases, with 13 bases spanning the gap.

This chain joins TRBV19 and TRBJ2-7; 11 bases map to TRBD2. Germline V gives CDR1 LNHDA, CDR2 SQIVND (reference sequence). The CDR3 runs 14 residues. Trimming removed 3 bases from V and 3 bases from J; junction bases left unmatched: 1. CDR3 residues: CASSITSGSYEQYF. The CDR3 DNA is TGTGCCAGTAGTATCACTAGCGGGAGCTACGAGCAGTACTTC.

The chain recombines TRBV2 with TRBJ2-1, with D unresolved. Germline values: CDR1 SNHLY, CDR2 FYNNEI. The CDR3 is made up of 14 amino acids. V lost 2 bases, J lost 6 bases, and 11 bases lay in between. The CDR3 is CASSEPVRVNEQFF. DNA of the CDR3: TGTGCCAGCAGTGAACCGGTTAGGGTCAATGAGCAGTTCTTC.

CDR3 nucleotides: TGTGCCAGCAGTTATTTAGCGGAATCATGCACAGATACGCAGTATTTT. Translation gives CASSYLAESCTDTQYF. The genes are TRBV6-7 and TRBJ2-3, with D maybe TRBD2 (6 bases). TRBV6-7 is treated as an ORF (open reading frame) with a function not yet certain. V was clipped by 3 bases and J by 1 base, with 14 bases between them. The CDR3 totals 16 residues.

The J gene is TRBJ1-6, the V gene TRBV18; a possible D gene is TRBD1 (6 bases). The CDR3 is 14 amino acids. Germline values: CDR1 KGHSH, CDR2 LQKENI. Trimming stripped 6 bases from V and 8 bases from J, with 14 bases between. CDR3: CASSWTEGDSPLHF. The CDR3 nucleotides are TGTGCCAGCTCCTGGACGGAGGGGGATTCACCCCTCCACTTT.

This rearrangement joins TRBV5-1 to TRBJ2-1, with D possibly being TRBD2 (6 bases). The CDR3 sequence is 16 residues long. V was pared by 0 bases and J by 4 bases, with 14 bases between. Germline V gene sequence: CDR1 SGHRS, CDR2 YFSETQ. CDR3 in DNA: TGCGCCAGCAGCTTGGGAGCCGGGAGCTCTTACAATGAGCAGTTCTTC. Its translation: CASSLGAGSSYNEQFF. The full variable domain, its missing parts supplied by reference TRBV5-1 and TRBJ2-1, is KAGVTQTPRYLIKTRGQQVTLSCSPISGHRSVSWYQQTPGQGLQFLFEYFSETQRNKGNFPGRFSGRQFSNSRSEMNVSTLELGDSALYLCASSLGAGSSYNEQFFGPGTRLTVL.

This clone was seen once. The V gene is TRBV5-1, the J gene TRBJ2-5; 9 bases are shared with TRBD1. Germline CDR1 SGHRS, CDR2 YFSETQ. After removal of 2 bases from V and 2 bases from J, the junction contained 4 bases not matched to a gene. The CDR3 runs 15 residues. CDR3 sequence reads: CASSFRTGAQETQYF. The CDR3 region has the DNA TGCGCCAGCAGCTTCAGGACAGGGGCGCAAGAGACCCAGTACTTC.

The J gene is TRBJ2-7, the V gene TRBV11-2; D may correspond to TRBD1 or TRBD2 (5 bases each). The CDR3 sequence is 13 residues long. The germline gives CDR1 SGHAT, CDR2 FQNNGV. The germline V and J ends were trimmed by 4 bases and 7 bases, with 14 bases remaining between them. The CDR3: CASSSNGAGEQYF. Here the CDR3 DNA reads TGTGCCAGCAGCTCCAACGGGGCCGGGGAGCAGTACTTC.

CDR3 bases: TGTGCCAGCAGTCTAGGAATCACAGATACGCAGTATTTT. It yields the protein CASSLGITDTQYF. The V and J genes are TRBV27 and TRBJ2-3; D gene ambiguous. Germline-derived CDR1 and CDR2 are MNHEY and SMNVEV (reference sequence). V was cut by 5 bases and J by 2 bases, with 8 bases left in between. The CDR3 covers 13 residues.

The V gene is TRBV18, the J gene TRBJ1-1; D is ambiguous. Germline assignment: CDR1 KGHSH and CDR2 LQKENI. Trimming left V 2 bases short and J 0 bases short, with 10 bases between. The CDR3 runs 15 residues. The CDR3 bases are TGTGCCAGCTCACCAGTCCGCACTATGAACACTGAAGCTTTCTTT. It is translated as CASSPVRTMNTEAFF.

The sample holds one count of this clone. This may arise from a read error, as a much more abundant clone is one base away. This specimen includes other DNA sequences encoding the same CDR3. This CDR3 is CARRGAVRGTLNYGYTF. CDR3 bases: TGTGCCCGCCGGGGGGCGGTGAGGGGCACTCTAAACTATGGCTACACCTTC. The chain couples TRBV28 to TRBJ1-2; D might be TRBD1 (6 bases). Germline V gives CDR1 MDHEN, CDR2 SYDVKM. CDR3 length: 17 amino acids. The V and J ends lost 11 bases and 2 bases respectively, with 27 bases between them.

The V and J genes are TRBV7-6 and TRBJ2-3, with D perhaps matching TRBD1 or TRBD2 (6 bases each). Germline CDR1 is SGHVS and CDR2 is FNYEAQ. This CDR3 region has 14 residues. V lost 5 bases to trimming and J lost 3 bases, with 12 bases between them. CDR3 amino acids: CASSPGGGTDTQYF. The CDR3, as DNA: TGTGCCAGCAGCCCAGGAGGGGGAACAGATACGCAGTATTTT.

J is TRBJ2-7 and V is TRBV4-2, with a tentative D call TRBD2 (5 bases). In germline, CDR1 is LGHNA, CDR2 YNFKEQ. This CDR3 has 12 amino acids. Between the trimmed V and J ends, which lost 4 bases and 6 bases, there was a span of 10 bases. CDR3 in amino acids: CASSRENSEQYF. CDR3 DNA: TGTGCCAGCAGCCGGGAGAATAGCGAGCAGTACTTC.

The chain couples TRBV5-1 to TRBJ2-2; 8 positions agree with TRBD2. The J segment lost 0 bases and the V segment lost 1 base, leaving 2 bases of the junction unmatched. Germline V gene lookup returns CDR1 SGHRS and CDR2 YFSETQ. The CDR3 is 16 amino acids. The CDR3 DNA reads as TGCGCCAGCAGCTTGAGCGGGAGAACGAACACCGGGGAGCTGTTTTTT. Its protein product is CASSLSGRTNTGELFF.